The next 26 T cell receptor beta chains were all read from a single sample in a study of spatial heterogeneity in lung cancer. The time point denotes: blood at routine non-recurrence follow-up after resection. No cells were sorted before sequencing. The whole RNA sequenced was extracted from tumor, nontumor lung or frozen PBMC. TCRdb used MiXCR to reprocess the 5' RACE reads, holding one entry per CDR3 protein. The sample records tens of thousands of distinct CDR3 sequences, about 6% being singletons. Sequencing was performed on PBMCs, taken at follow-up. These receptors were obtained from a male donor with early-stage non-small cell lung cancer.

There are a few counts of this clonotype. The genes are TRBV2 and TRBJ2-1; 15 bases line up with TRBD2. The V gene's germline CDR1 is SNHLY and CDR2 FYNNEI. The V segment lost 9 bases and the J segment 6 bases; nucleotides outside the gene matches: 3. This CDR3 is built from 14 residues. The CDR3 DNA is TGTGCCAGTGGACTAGCGGGGGGGCGCAATGAGCAGTTCTTC. It translates to CASGLAGGRNEQFF.

This clonotype was found many times. This sequence joins TRBV6-1 and TRBJ2-7; 9 bases match TRBD1. The CDR3 extends over 15 amino acids. V gave up 6 bases and J gave up 4 bases; unmatched junction bases: 10. CDR1 is MNHNS, CDR2 SASEGT, per germline. Written as DNA, the CDR3 is TGTGCCAGCAGAGCCGAGACAGGGGGTGCGTACGAGCAGTACTTC. Translated, it gives CASRAETGGAYEQYF.

This clonotype was seen repeatedly, ten times or more. The chain employs TRBV6-6 and TRBJ2-3; D is uncertain. Trimming removed 2 bases at V and 6 bases at J, with 12 bases between. CDR3 size: 14 residues. Germline CDR1 and CDR2: MNHNY and SVGAGI (reference sequence). This CDR3 is CASSYPARPDTQYF. CDR3 bases: TGTGCCAGCAGTTACCCCGCTCGCCCCGATACGCAGTATTTT.

V gene TRBV6-2 or TRBV6-3 combines with J gene TRBJ2-2; TRBD2 matches 11 bases. V lost 6 bases to trimming and J lost 0 bases; unmatched junction nucleotides: 9. CDR1 and CDR2 (germline): MNHEY, SVGEGT. This CDR3 spans 18 amino acids. The CDR3 sequence: CASSSLPLAGANTGELFF. CDR3 nucleotide sequence: TGTGCCAGCAGCTCCCTTCCACTAGCGGGGGCGAACACCGGGGAGCTGTTTTTT.

This clonotype was counted a few times. The gene calls are TRBV15 and TRBJ2-2; a weak D match, TRBD2 (5 bases). Trimming cost V 0 bases and J 1 base, with 9 bases left between them. Germline CDR1 is LNHNV and CDR2 is YYDKDF (reference sequence). CDR3 length: 16 residues. The CDR3 is CATSRDSAENTGELFF. Written as DNA, the CDR3 is TGTGCCACCAGCAGAGATTCAGCGGAGAACACCGGGGAGCTGTTTTTT.

This clonotype appeared a few times. This may arise from a read error, as a much more abundant clone is one base away. In this CDR3 the conserved last residue, phenylalanine or tryptophan, is missing, so a read error is likely. The rearrangement joins TRBV29-1 to TRBJ2-5, with TRBD2 matching 12 bases. The CDR3 sequence is 15 residues long. CDR1 and CDR2 from the germline V gene are SQVTM and ANQGSEA. V lost 3 bases, J lost 4 bases, and 6 bases stayed unmatched. The CDR3 coding sequence is TGCAGCGTTGACCGGACTAGCGGGGACTCAGAGACCCAGTACCTC. Translation gives CSVDRTSGDSETQYL.

This clonotype was counted at least ten times. The chain employs TRBV10-3 and TRBJ2-3; 7 bases agree with TRBD2. Germline V gives CDR1 ENHRY, CDR2 SYGVKD. V lost 0 bases and J lost 1; bases outside the gene matches: 1. There are 15 residues in the CDR3. The DNA for the CDR3 is TGTGCCATCAGTGAGTCGGGGAGGGGCACAGATACGCAGTATTTT. Translating gives CAISESGRGTDTQYF.

This clonotype showed up many times. J is TRBJ2-5 and V is TRBV7-2; TRBD1 agrees at 11 bases. CDR3 length equals 16 residues. V gave up 2 bases and J gave up 5 bases; unmatched junction bases: 7. CDR1 is SGHTA and CDR2 is FQGNSA in the germline V gene. CDR3 residues: CASSLSGTGGFETQYF. The CDR3 DNA follows: TGTGCCAGCAGCTTATCCGGGACAGGGGGTTTTGAGACCCAGTACTTC.

The chain has TRBV7-8 and TRBJ2-7; 9 positions match TRBD1. V was clipped by 6 bases and J by 2 bases; unmatched bases: 5. Germline assignment: CDR1 SGHVS and CDR2 FQNEAQ. This CDR3 contains 14 residues. DNA of the CDR3: TGTGCCAGCAGGCTGCGGGACAGGGCCTACGAGCAGTACTTC. It is translated as CASRLRDRAYEQYF.

This clonotype was seen repeatedly, ten times or more. This chain uses TRBV29-1 with TRBJ1-1, with D uncertain. The V and J ends lost 3 bases and 0 bases respectively, with 8 bases between them. This CDR3 has 13 amino acids. Germline assignment: CDR1 SQVTM and CDR2 ANQGSEA. The CDR3: CSVDRNVNTEAFF. The CDR3 region has the DNA TGCAGCGTTGATCGGAACGTGAACACTGAAGCTTTCTTT.

This clonotype was observed at least ten times. The V and J genes are TRBV7-8 and TRBJ2-1; a weak D match, TRBD2 (7 bases). The germline V gene has CDR1 SGHVS and CDR2 FQNEAQ. V lost 2 bases to trimming and J lost 10 bases, with 18 bases between them. This CDR3 comprises 15 residues. The CDR3 nucleotides read TGTGCCAGCAGCTTATCGGGGGGCCCTGGGTTCGAGCAGTTCTTC. It yields the protein CASSLSGGPGFEQFF.

This clonotype is labeled as medium-sized. The rearrangement uses TRBV3-1 and TRBJ2-3; maybe TRBD2 (5 bases). This CDR3 comprises 13 residues. The V end lost 7 bases, the J end lost 0 bases, and 8 bases lay between the germline ends. CDR1 is LGHDT, CDR2 YNNKEL, per germline (reference sequence). This CDR3 reads CASTGLSTDTQYF. CDR3 bases: TGTGCCAGCACCGGACTGAGCACAGATACGCAGTATTTT.

The gene calls are TRBV7-2 and TRBJ1-5, with D unclear. Germline values: CDR1 SGHTA, CDR2 FQGNSA. Trimming pared 6 bases from V and 0 bases from J, leaving 12 bases between. The CDR3 consists of 15 residues. The CDR3 nucleotides read TGTGCCAGCAGTGACCGAGCATATAGCAATCAGCCCCAGCATTTT. It encodes CASSDRAYSNQPQHF.

This clonotype came up many times. The V and J genes are TRBV4-2 and TRBJ2-1; 10 nucleotides agree with TRBD2. The CDR3 has 16 amino acids. Germline V gene sequence: CDR1 LGHNA, CDR2 YNFKEQ. Trimming cost V 4 bases and J 3 bases; bases outside gene matches: 6. The CDR3 nucleotides read TGTGCCAGCAGCCTTAACCTAGCGGGAGTCTACAATGAGCAGTTCTTC. It codes for CASSLNLAGVYNEQFF.

This clonotype was counted ten times or more. This rearrangement joins TRBV7-9 to TRBJ2-1, with 10 nucleotides matching TRBD2. Looked up from germline, CDR1 is SEHNR and CDR2 is FQNEAQ (reference sequence). The CDR3 has 14 residues. The ends lost 1 base at V and 9 bases at J; junction bases unmatched: 3. The CDR3 region has the DNA TGTGCCAGCAGCTTAGAACTAGCGGGAATTGAGCAGTTCTTC. Protein: CASSLELAGIEQFF.

This clonotype has more than one count but fewer than ten. The rearrangement links TRBV28 to TRBJ2-1; D call uncertain. Trimming stripped 4 bases from V and 3 bases from J, with 10 bases between. This CDR3 contains 14 residues. The germline V gene encodes CDR1 MDHEN and CDR2 SYDVKM. The CDR3 DNA sequence: TGTGCCAGCAGTTCGGGCGGTTTCTACAATGAGCAGTTCTTC. It specifies CASSSGGFYNEQFF.

This clonotype was found many times. The chain links TRBV7-2 to TRBJ2-2, with 10 bases that match TRBD1. The CDR3 covers 19 residues. The J segment lost 0 bases and the V segment lost 5 bases, leaving 12 bases of the junction unmatched. The germline V gene has CDR1 SGHTA and CDR2 FQGNSA. CDR3 in amino acids: CASSRNAGTGVSNTGELFF. The CDR3 DNA is TGTGCCAGCAGCCGGAACGCCGGGACAGGGGTTTCGAACACCGGGGAGCTGTTTTTT.

The chain is built from TRBV7-2 and TRBJ2-1; possibly TRBD2 for D (6 bases). Germline loops: CDR1 SGHTA, CDR2 FQGNSA. The CDR3 contains 14 residues. Trimming took 8 bases from V and 6 from J, leaving 17 bases between them. The CDR3 sequence is CASGGGLVFNEQFF. CDR3 nucleotides: TGTGCCAGCGGCGGAGGGCTAGTTTTCAATGAGCAGTTCTTC. Full variable domain (remainder filled in from reference TRBV7-2 and TRBJ2-1): GAGVSQSPSNKVTEKGKDVELRCDPISGHTALYWYRQSLGQGLEFLIYFQGNSAPDKSGLPSDRFSAERTGGSVSTLTIQRTQQEDSAVYLCASGGGLVFNEQFFGPGTRLTVL.

This clonotype was seen many times. CDR3 sequence reads: CASTGVGATDTQYF. The CDR3 DNA sequence: TGTGCCAGCACCGGGGTTGGGGCCACAGATACGCAGTATTTT. The chain employs TRBV12-3 or TRBV12-4 and TRBJ2-3, with D perhaps assigned TRBD1 or TRBD2 (5 bases each). The V and J ends lost 7 bases and 2 bases respectively, with 13 bases between them. This CDR3 has 14 amino acids.

This clonotype has a count of ten or more. This chain connects TRBV30 to TRBJ2-1, with D unresolved. The germline V gene has CDR1 GTSNPN and CDR2 SVGIG (reference sequence). The CDR3 is 12 residues long. Trimming cost V 3 bases and J 3 bases, with 6 bases left between them. CDR3 in amino acids: CAWSPDYNEQFF. In DNA, the CDR3 is TGTGCCTGGAGCCCTGACTACAATGAGCAGTTCTTC.

This clonotype occurred many times. J is TRBJ2-1 and V is TRBV2, with D unclear. Germline CDR1 SNHLY, CDR2 FYNNEI. Between the trimmed V and J ends, which lost 8 bases and 3 bases, there was a span of 5 bases. The CDR3 totals 11 residues. Here the CDR3 reads CASALYNEQFF. The CDR3, as DNA: TGTGCCAGCGCCCTCTACAATGAGCAGTTCTTC.

There are many counts of this clonotype. V is TRBV6-2 or TRBV6-3 and J is TRBJ2-1; 7 positions agree with TRBD2. J gave up 4 bases and V 0 bases, and 3 bases lay outside the gene matches. Germline V gene sequence: CDR1 MNHEY, CDR2 SVGEGT. This CDR3 has 15 residues. The CDR3 is CASSYSSSGYNEQFF. CDR3 sequence (DNA): TGTGCCAGCAGTTACTCGTCTAGCGGTTACAATGAGCAGTTCTTC.

This clonotype was seen repeatedly, ten times or more. The rearrangement joins TRBV6-2 or TRBV6-3 to TRBJ1-5, with D perhaps TRBD1 (5 bases). This CDR3 is built from 15 residues. Trimming shortened V by 10 bases and J by 6 bases, and 22 bases separated the two germline ends. Germline-derived CDR1 and CDR2 are MNHEY and SVGEGT. CDR3 sequence: CATSTGRALGQPQHF. The CDR3 coding sequence is TGTGCCACCTCAACGGGCAGGGCTCTGGGTCAGCCCCAGCATTTT.

By frequency in the sample, this clonotype is medium-sized (0.01 to 0.1%). The J gene is TRBJ2-3, the V gene TRBV7-2, with TRBD1 identical over 10 bases. The CDR3 has 14 amino acids. Germline values: CDR1 SGHTA, CDR2 FQGNSA. V lost 3 bases and J lost 4; bases outside the gene matches: 1. The CDR3 DNA is TGTGCCAGCAGCTTGACAGGGGGCCCAGATACGCAGTATTTT. Amino acid sequence: CASSLTGGPDTQYF.

This clonotype was counted between two and nine times. The genes are TRBV20-1 and TRBJ2-1; D is unresolved. V was pared by 2 bases and J by 8 bases, with 16 bases between. In germline, CDR1 is DFQATT, CDR2 SNEGSKA (reference sequence). This CDR3 is built from 14 residues. For the CDR3, the DNA is TGCAGTGCTAGATCGTCGGACGGATGGTATGAGCAGTTCTTC. Translating gives CSARSSDGWYEQFF.

This clonotype has ten or more counts. The chain uses TRBV18 and TRBJ2-5, with D tentatively TRBD2 (6 bases). The germline CDR1 and CDR2 sequences are KGHSH and LQKENI. Deletions cut 3 bases from V and 4 bases from J, with 15 bases between. The CDR3 is made up of 15 amino acids. The CDR3: CASSPEVGGGETQYF. CDR3 bases: TGTGCCAGCTCACCTGAGGTGGGAGGAGGAGAGACCCAGTACTTC.